These 25 T cell receptor beta chains originate from one sample sequenced in a study of blood T cell repertoires in COVID-19. Method: immunoSEQ multiplex PCR; TCRdb's copy keeps in-frame clones and lacks some. The table includes some 400,000 clones, around 90% detected once. The sequenced sample was peripheral blood. The receptors come from a human donor in a cohort sampled during active COVID-19.

The V call is TRBV19, the J call TRBJ2-3; 9 bases align to TRBD1. Trimming took 4 bases from V and 2 from J; bases not matched to a gene: 7. The CDR3 sequence is 16 residues long. Germline loops: CDR1 LNHDA, CDR2 SQIVND (reference sequence). The CDR3 loop is CASSTLRTGATDTQYF. For the CDR3, the DNA is TGTGCCAGTAGTACCCTTCGGACAGGGGCCACAGATACGCAGTATTTT.

The gene calls are TRBV18 and TRBJ1-4; a weak D match, TRBD1 (6 bases). Germline CDR1 is KGHSH and CDR2 is LQKENI. V was clipped by 4 bases and J by 0 bases, with 12 bases between them. CDR3 length: 16 residues. The CDR3 sequence is CASSLGQFSTNEKLFF. As DNA, the CDR3 is TGTGCCAGCTCACTAGGACAGTTTTCAACTAATGAAAAACTGTTTTTT.

The chain recombines TRBV7-3 with TRBJ2-1; 7 bases match TRBD1. CDR3 length: 14 residues. The V segment lost 5 bases and the J segment 8 bases; nucleotides outside the gene matches: 9. Germline lookup yields CDR1 SGHTA and CDR2 FQGTGA. The chain's CDR3 is CASSLRQGRYEQFF. CDR3 sequence (DNA): TGTGCCAGCAGCCTAAGACAGGGTCGGTATGAGCAGTTCTTC. The full variable domain, its missing parts supplied by reference TRBV7-3 and TRBJ2-1, is GAGVSQTPSNKVTEKGKYVELRCDPISGHTALYWYRQSLGQGPEFLIYFQGTGAADDSGLPNDRFFAVRPEGSVSTLKIQRTERGDSAVYLCASSLRQGRYEQFFGPGTRLTVL.

The rearrangement uses TRBV28 and TRBJ2-7; 12 nucleotides line up with TRBD2. The CDR3 has 15 amino acids. Trimming at V came to 5 bases and at J to 3 bases, leaving 5 bases not matched to a gene. Per germline, CDR1 MDHEN and CDR2 SYDVKM. The CDR3 loop is CASSRTSGINYEQYF. The DNA for the CDR3 is TGTGCCAGCAGTAGGACTAGCGGGATTAACTACGAGCAGTACTTC.

The V gene is TRBV4-2, the J gene TRBJ2-7; maybe TRBD2 (6 bases). Germline assignment: CDR1 LGHNA and CDR2 YNFKEQ. The CDR3 totals 13 residues. V lost 4 bases and J lost 3, with 10 bases in between. CDR3 coding DNA: TGTGCCAGCAGCCGCGGGGCAGACTACGAGCAGTACTTC. Translating gives CASSRGADYEQYF.

This chain uses TRBV2 with TRBJ1-2, with 7 bases aligning to TRBD1. The germline V gene has CDR1 SNHLY and CDR2 FYNNEI. This CDR3 contains 18 residues. The ends lost 6 bases at V and 4 bases at J; junction bases unmatched: 20. CDR3: CASRPTRQGTGKAYGYTF. CDR3 DNA: TGTGCCAGCAGACCCACCCGACAGGGAACAGGTAAGGCCTATGGCTACACCTTC.

The chain is built from TRBV24-1 and TRBJ1-6; D remains ambiguous. Trimming cost V 1 base and J 0 bases, with 12 bases left between them. Germline V CDR1 and CDR2: KGHDR, SFDVKD. This CDR3 comprises 18 residues. CDR3 region: CATSDFVEGSSYNSPLHF. In nucleotides, the CDR3 is TGTGCCACCAGTGATTTTGTAGAGGGTAGCTCCTATAATTCACCCCTCCACTTT.

This clone has only a few counts. The rearrangement uses TRBV28 and TRBJ1-1, with 11 positions matching TRBD1. The CDR3 covers 14 residues. The J segment lost 5 bases and the V segment lost 3 bases, leaving 2 bases of the junction unmatched. Germline V gives CDR1 MDHEN, CDR2 SYDVKM. The CDR3 DNA sequence: TGTGCCAGCAGTTTTGGGACAGGGGGGACTGAAGCTTTCTTT. Protein: CASSFGTGGTEAFF.

To note about this clone: The same CDR3 can be traced to other DNA sequences in this sample. The V gene is TRBV5-1, the J gene TRBJ2-5; possible D gene TRBD2, 5 bases. V was trimmed by 4 bases and J by 1 base, leaving 8 bases between them. Germline V lookup: CDR1 SGHRS, CDR2 YFSETQ. The CDR3 covers 13 residues. DNA for the CDR3: TGCGCCAGCAGCCCCCGGGGCCAAGAGACCCAGTACTTC. The encoded protein is CASSPRGQETQYF.

The V call is TRBV7-8, the J call TRBJ1-1, with 8 bases that match TRBD1. This CDR3 has 13 amino acids. V trimming: 1 base; J trimming: 7 bases; junction bases outside the gene matches: 2. Germline V gene sequence: CDR1 SGHVS, CDR2 FQNEAQ. DNA of the CDR3: TGTGCCAGCAGCTTAGGGACAGGGCTTGAAGCTTTCTTT. It translates to CASSLGTGLEAFF.

V and J are TRBV9 and TRBJ1-1; possible D gene TRBD1, 5 bases. The CDR3 contains 14 residues. CDR1 is SGDLS and CDR2 is YYNGEE in the germline V gene. The V end lost 0 bases, the J end lost 3 bases, and 9 bases lay between the germline ends. The CDR3 sequence is CASSVDRTYTEAFF. The CDR3 nucleotides are TGTGCCAGCAGCGTAGACAGGACATACACTGAAGCTTTCTTT.

The chain is built from TRBV3-1 (or the pseudogene TRBV3-2) and TRBJ1-5; D is unresolved. The CDR3 loop spans 14 amino acids. Trimming pared 0 bases from V and 5 bases from J, leaving 8 bases between. The V gene's germline CDR1 is LGHDT and CDR2 YNNKEL (reference sequence). Here the CDR3 reads CASSQEWRDQPQHF. DNA of the CDR3: TGTGCCAGCAGCCAAGAGTGGCGGGATCAGCCCCAGCATTTT.

The sample holds a few counts of this clone. The gene calls are TRBV7-2 and TRBJ1-1, with 7 bases fitting TRBD1. V lost 3 bases and J lost 3; bases outside the gene matches: 16. Germline assignment: CDR1 SGHTA and CDR2 FQGNSA. This CDR3 region has 18 residues. CDR3: CASSLSVAGGGGDTEAFF. In nucleotides, the CDR3 is TGTGCCAGCAGCTTGTCCGTGGCAGGGGGTGGAGGGGACACTGAAGCTTTCTTT.

The chain recombines TRBV5-4 with TRBJ2-2; 11 bases match TRBD2. Trimming removed 4 bases from V and 2 bases from J; junction bases left unmatched: 4. The length of the CDR3 is 16 residues. Germline V lookup: CDR1 SGHNT, CDR2 YYREEE (reference sequence). CDR3 coding DNA: TGTGCCAGCAGCCCCCGACTAGCGGGAAACACCGGGGAGCTGTTTTTT. Its protein is CASSPRLAGNTGELFF.

This chain links TRBV11-1 with TRBJ2-3; D not resolved. V was cut by 0 bases and J by 5 bases, with 6 bases left in between. The CDR3 loop spans 13 amino acids. CDR1 is SGHAT and CDR2 is FQDESV in the germline V gene (reference sequence). The CDR3 DNA is TGTGCCAGCAGCTTAGCGTACGGAGATACGCAGTATTTT. Its protein product is CASSLAYGDTQYF. Full variable domain (outside the CDR3, taken from reference TRBV11-1 and TRBJ2-3): EAEVAQSPRYKITEKSQAVAFWCDPISGHATLYWYRQILGQGPELLVQFQDESVVDDSQLPKDRFSAERLKGVDSTLKIQPAELGDSAMYLCASSLAYGDTQYFGPGTRLTVL.

The CDR3 reads CASNGQGGNTEAFF. The CDR3 DNA reads as TGTGCCAGCAATGGACAGGGAGGCAATACTGAAGCTTTCTTT. This chain links TRBV6-5 with TRBJ1-1; 8 bases line up with TRBD1. The CDR3 has 14 amino acids. Germline CDR1 and CDR2: MNHEY and SVGAGI. The trim removed 7 bases at V and 5 bases at J, leaving 9 bases unmatched.

This clone was seen a handful of times. The gene calls are TRBV9 and TRBJ2-7; TRBD2 aligns across 10 bases. The CDR3 sequence is 16 residues long. Looked up from germline, CDR1 is SGDLS and CDR2 is YYNGEE. After removal of 0 bases from V and 2 bases from J, the junction contained 5 bases not matched to a gene. The CDR3 DNA reads TGTGCCAGCAGCGTAGGAGTAGCGGGAGGAACCTACGAGCAGTACTTC. It yields the protein CASSVGVAGGTYEQYF.

The chain combines TRBV2 with TRBJ1-4; 8 nucleotides agree with TRBD1. Germline V gene sequence: CDR1 SNHLY, CDR2 FYNNEI. The ends lost 4 bases at V and 8 bases at J; junction bases unmatched: 6. This CDR3 region has 14 residues. CDR3 nucleotide sequence: TGTGCCAGCAGTGGAGCGGACAGGGTCGAAAAACTGTTTTTT. Encoded protein: CASSGADRVEKLFF. The full variable domain, rest sourced from reference TRBV2 and TRBJ1-4, is EPEVTQTPSHQVTQMGQEVILRCVPISNHLYFYWYRQILGQKVEFLVSFYNNEISEKSEIFDDQFSVERPDGSNFTLKIRSTKLEDSAMYFCASSGADRVEKLFFGSGTQLSVL.

This clone was recorded only once. The genes are TRBV5-1 and TRBJ1-4; D call uncertain. This CDR3 region has 14 residues. In germline, CDR1 is SGHRS, CDR2 YFSETQ. The V end was cut by 0 bases, the J end by 7 bases, with 10 bases between. CDR3 coding DNA: TGCGCCAGCAGCTTGGCGGAGCCTCGTGAAAAACTGTTTTTT. It translates to CASSLAEPREKLFF.

This sequence joins TRBV4-2 and TRBJ2-7; 7 bases map to TRBD2. The V gene end was trimmed by 3 bases and the J gene end by 1 base; junction bases not matched to a gene: 12. CDR3 length: 17 amino acids. Germline CDR1 is LGHNA and CDR2 is YNFKEQ. The CDR3 reads CASSQGVVASGSYEQYF. The CDR3 coding sequence is TGTGCCAGCAGCCAGGGAGTTGTAGCTAGCGGTTCCTACGAGCAGTACTTC.

The chain combines TRBV4-1 with TRBJ2-5; possible D gene TRBD2, 5 bases. This CDR3 spans 17 amino acids. Trimming shortened V by 1 base and J by 2 bases, and 17 bases separated the two germline ends. The germline V gene has CDR1 MGHRA and CDR2 YSYEKL. CDR3 coding DNA: TGCGCCAGCAGCCAAGCATTGGGCACCCCGGGACAAGAGACCCAGTACTTC. It specifies CASSQALGTPGQETQYF.

This chain joins TRBV29-1 and TRBJ2-7; 8 bases are shared with TRBD2. Germline V gene data show CDR1 as SQVTM and CDR2 as ANQGSEA. This CDR3 is 13 amino acids long. J was trimmed by 6 bases and V by 7 bases; bases with no gene match: 11. CDR3 DNA: TGCAGCGCCCGGGGGGGGCGAACAGGCGAGCAGTACTTC. Protein: CSARGGRTGEQYF.

The rearrangement joins TRBV28 to TRBJ2-1; D may be TRBD1 (6 bases). The CDR3 sequence is 14 residues long. V was cut by 1 base and J by 6 bases, with 10 bases left in between. Per the germline V gene, CDR1 is MDHEN and CDR2 is SYDVKM. Written as DNA, the CDR3 is TGTGCCAGCAGTTTATTAGGGGGTCCCAATGAGCAGTTCTTC. Amino acid sequence: CASSLLGGPNEQFF. The variable domain in full, with the rest retrieved from reference TRBV28 and TRBJ2-1, is DVKVTQSSRYLVKRTGEKVFLECVQDMDHENMFWYRQDPGLGLRLIYFSYDVKMKEKGDIPEGYSVSREKKERFSLILESASTNQTSMYLCASSLLGGPNEQFFGPGTRLTVL.

J is TRBJ2-2 and V is TRBV30; D may be TRBD2 (6 bases). CDR3 size: 15 residues. From germline, CDR1 is GTSNPN and CDR2 SVGIG (reference sequence). Trimming left V 4 bases short and J 3 bases short, with 15 bases between. The CDR3 is CAWKQGGIHTGELFF. CDR3 sequence (DNA): TGTGCCTGGAAGCAGGGAGGAATCCACACCGGGGAGCTGTTTTTT.

V is TRBV19 and J is TRBJ2-7; a weak D match, TRBD2 (6 bases). Germline V lookup: CDR1 LNHDA, CDR2 SQIVND (reference sequence). The CDR3 runs to 16 residues. Trimming took off 3 bases at V and 0 bases at J, with 15 bases between the two ends. The CDR3 nucleotides read TGTGCCAGTAGTATCGGGCGGGGCGGGAACTCCTACGAGCAGTACTTC. Amino acids: CASSIGRGGNSYEQYF. The whole variable domain, remainder taken from reference TRBV19 and TRBJ2-7, is DGGITQSPKYLFRKEGQNVTLSCEQNLNHDAMYWYRQDPGQGLRLIYYSQIVNDFQKGDIAEGYSVSREKKESFPLTVTSAQKNPTAFYLCASSIGRGGNSYEQYFGPGTRLTVT.